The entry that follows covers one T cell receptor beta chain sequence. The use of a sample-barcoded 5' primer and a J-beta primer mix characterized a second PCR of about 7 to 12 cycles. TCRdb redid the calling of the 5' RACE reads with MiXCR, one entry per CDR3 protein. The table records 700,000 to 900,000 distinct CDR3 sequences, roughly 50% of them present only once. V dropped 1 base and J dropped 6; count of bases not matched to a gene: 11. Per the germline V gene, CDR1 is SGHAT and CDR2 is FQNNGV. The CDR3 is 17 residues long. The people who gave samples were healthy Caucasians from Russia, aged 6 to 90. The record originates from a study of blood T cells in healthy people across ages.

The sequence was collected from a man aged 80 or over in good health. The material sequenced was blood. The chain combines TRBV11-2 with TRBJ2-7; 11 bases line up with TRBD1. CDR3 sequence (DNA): TGTGCCAGCAGCTTAGCTCATGGACGGACAGGGGGCGGCGAGCAGTACTTC. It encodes CASSLAHGRTGGGEQYF.